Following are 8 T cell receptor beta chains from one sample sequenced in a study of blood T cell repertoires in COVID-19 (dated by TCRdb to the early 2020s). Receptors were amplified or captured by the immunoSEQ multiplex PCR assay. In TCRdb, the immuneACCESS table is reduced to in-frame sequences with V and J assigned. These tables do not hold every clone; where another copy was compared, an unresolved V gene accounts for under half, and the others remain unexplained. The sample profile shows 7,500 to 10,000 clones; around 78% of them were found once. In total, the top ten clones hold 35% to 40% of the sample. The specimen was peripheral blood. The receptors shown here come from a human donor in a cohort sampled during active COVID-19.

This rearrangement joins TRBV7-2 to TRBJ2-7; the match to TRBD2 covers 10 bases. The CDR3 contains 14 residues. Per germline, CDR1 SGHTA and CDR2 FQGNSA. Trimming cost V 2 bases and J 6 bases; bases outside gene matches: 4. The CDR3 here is CASSLLAGVSEQYF. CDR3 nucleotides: TGTGCCAGCAGCTTACTAGCGGGGGTTTCCGAGCAGTACTTC.

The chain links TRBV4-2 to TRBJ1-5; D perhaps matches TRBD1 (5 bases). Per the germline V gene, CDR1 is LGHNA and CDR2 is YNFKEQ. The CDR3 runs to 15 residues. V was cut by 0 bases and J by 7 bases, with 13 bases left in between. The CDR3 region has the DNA TGTGCCAGCAGCCAAGATGACAGAGCGCGGCAGCCCCAGCATTTT. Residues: CASSQDDRARQPQHF.

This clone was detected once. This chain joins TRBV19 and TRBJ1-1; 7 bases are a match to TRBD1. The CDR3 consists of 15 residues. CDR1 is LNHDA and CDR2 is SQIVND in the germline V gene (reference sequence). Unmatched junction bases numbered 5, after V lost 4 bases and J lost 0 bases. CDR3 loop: CASSKNRGLNTEAFF. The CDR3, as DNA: TGTGCCAGTAGTAAGAACAGGGGCTTGAACACTGAAGCTTTCTTT. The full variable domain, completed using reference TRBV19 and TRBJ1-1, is DGGITQSPKYLFRKEGQNVTLSCEQNLNHDAMYWYRQDPGQGLRLIYYSQIVNDFQKGDIAEGYSVSREKKESFPLTVTSAQKNPTAFYLCASSKNRGLNTEAFFGQGTRLTVV.

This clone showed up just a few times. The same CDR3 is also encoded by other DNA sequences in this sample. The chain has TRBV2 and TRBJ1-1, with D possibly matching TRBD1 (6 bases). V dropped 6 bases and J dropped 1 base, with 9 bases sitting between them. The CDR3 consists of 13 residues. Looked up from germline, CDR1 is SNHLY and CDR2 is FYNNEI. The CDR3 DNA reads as TGTGCCAGCAGGCAGGGGCGGAACACTGAAGCTTTCTTT. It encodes CASRQGRNTEAFF.

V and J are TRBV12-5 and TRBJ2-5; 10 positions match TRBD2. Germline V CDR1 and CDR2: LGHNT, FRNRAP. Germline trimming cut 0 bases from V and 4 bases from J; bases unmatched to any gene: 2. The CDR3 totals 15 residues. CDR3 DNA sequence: TGTGCTAGTGGTTTGGTATCTAGCGGGGGAGAGACCCAGTACTTC. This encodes CASGLVSSGGETQYF.

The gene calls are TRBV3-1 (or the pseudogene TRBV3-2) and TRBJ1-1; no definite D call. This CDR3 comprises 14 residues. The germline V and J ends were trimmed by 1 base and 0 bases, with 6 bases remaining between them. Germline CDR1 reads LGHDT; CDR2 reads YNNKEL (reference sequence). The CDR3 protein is CASSQVGVNTEAFF. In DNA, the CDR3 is TGTGCCAGCAGCCAAGTAGGAGTGAACACTGAAGCTTTCTTT.

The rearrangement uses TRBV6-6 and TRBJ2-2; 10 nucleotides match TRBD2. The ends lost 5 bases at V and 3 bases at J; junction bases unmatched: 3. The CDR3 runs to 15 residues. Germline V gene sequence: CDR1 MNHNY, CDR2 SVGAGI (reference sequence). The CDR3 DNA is TGTGCCAGCAGTACGACTAGCGGGCACACCGGGGAGCTGTTTTTT. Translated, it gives CASSTTSGHTGELFF.

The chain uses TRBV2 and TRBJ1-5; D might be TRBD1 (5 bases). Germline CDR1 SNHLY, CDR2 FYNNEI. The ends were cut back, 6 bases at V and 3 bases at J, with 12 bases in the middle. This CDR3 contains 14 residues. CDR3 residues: CASSRADPNQPQHF. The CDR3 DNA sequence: TGTGCCAGCAGCAGGGCCGACCCCAATCAGCCCCAGCATTTT.